The 7 T cell receptor beta chains given below trace back to one sample, sequenced in a study of cytomegalovirus exposure and HLA in healthy donors. The PCR ran on 60 Vbeta and 13 Jbeta primers. Sequenced by immunoSEQ multiplex PCR; TCRdb stores in-frame clones only, minus some. The repertoire holds 150,000 to 200,000 clones, with about 79% as singletons. Sequencing used PBMCs. Receptors were obtained from a man aged 40-49 years in good health and CMV-seropositive.

V usage is TRBV28 and J usage is TRBJ2-6; D unresolved. CDR1 and CDR2 from the germline V gene are MDHEN and SYDVKM. The V and J ends lost 5 bases and 0 bases respectively, with 8 bases between them. The CDR3 has 15 residues. The CDR3 DNA follows: TGTGCCAGCAGTGAGCCCAACTCTGGGGCCAACGTCCTGACTTTC. This codes for CASSEPNSGANVLTF.

This clone has a single count. The chain has TRBV27 and TRBJ2-3, with 11 bases aligning to TRBD1. J was trimmed by 2 bases and V by 5 bases; bases with no gene match: 6. CDR3 length: 16 amino acids. Germline V gene lookup returns CDR1 MNHEY and CDR2 SMNVEV (reference sequence). CDR3 nucleotide sequence: TGTGCCAGCAGTCCCGGGACAGGGGGTAACACAGATACGCAGTATTTT. It codes for CASSPGTGGNTDTQYF.

This chain links TRBV6-1 with TRBJ2-3; D is possibly TRBD2 (5 bases). This CDR3 has 14 amino acids. Deletions cut 6 bases from V and 3 bases from J, with 13 bases between. CDR1 MNHNS and CDR2 SASEGT come from the germline V gene. Written as DNA, the CDR3 is TGTGCCAGCAGAGTGGGAGAGGAGACAGATACGCAGTATTTT. This codes for CASRVGEETDTQYF.

J is TRBJ2-5 and V is TRBV28, with 7 bases fitting TRBD2. The CDR3 length is 14 residues. Germline CDR1 and CDR2: MDHEN and SYDVKM. V shed 5 bases and J 4 bases; nucleotides not matched to a gene: 7. This CDR3 reads CASSLAGTTETQYF. CDR3 bases: TGTGCCAGCAGTCTAGCCGGGACTACAGAGACCCAGTACTTC.

Only one count was recorded for this clone. The chain joins TRBV9 to TRBJ2-1; a possible D gene is TRBD2 (5 bases). V lost 1 base and J lost 4, with 12 bases in between. The CDR3 is 15 amino acids. Germline V gives CDR1 SGDLS, CDR2 YYNGEE. The DNA of the CDR3 is TGTGCCAGCAGCGTACAAGGATCGGGATACAATGAGCAGTTCTTC. Its translation is CASSVQGSGYNEQFF.

The chain is built from TRBV27 and TRBJ1-2; weak D call: TRBD1 (6 bases). This CDR3 contains 13 residues. Trimming shortened V by 5 bases and J by 4 bases, and 11 bases separated the two germline ends. Germline CDR1 reads MNHEY; CDR2 reads SMNVEV (reference sequence). The DNA for the CDR3 is TGTGCCAGCAGTATACAGGGTTCCTATGGCTACACCTTC. Residues: CASSIQGSYGYTF.

The V and J genes are TRBV19 and TRBJ1-1; a weak D match, TRBD1 (5 bases). CDR1 and CDR2 from the germline V gene are LNHDA and SQIVND (reference sequence). Trimming left V 1 base short and J 5 bases short, with 14 bases between. The CDR3 length is 15 residues. The CDR3 here is CASSIVGAVGTEAFF. CDR3 in DNA: TGTGCCAGTAGTATAGTTGGGGCCGTTGGGACTGAAGCTTTCTTT.